Below, 30 T cell receptor beta chains from the same sample are listed, as sequenced in a study of T-cell reconstitution after alpha-beta-depleted transplantation in children. Molecular barcoding with unique molecular identifiers was used for the TCRbeta library. TCRdb processed the PCR reads anew with MiXCR; each CDR3 protein has one entry. Here the sample spans 350,000 to 400,000 distinct CDR3 sequences, 20% being singletons. The specimen was PBMCs from the stem cell graft donor, collected from the stem cell graft. The receptor set was obtained from a human donor who donated a stem cell graft to a child with acute myeloid leukemia.

This clonotype was seen a handful of times. The chain has TRBV25-1 and TRBJ1-4; no clear D. V dropped 2 bases and J dropped 4 bases, with 11 bases sitting between them. CDR3 length equals 15 residues. Germline-derived CDR1 and CDR2 are MGHDK and SYGVNS. The CDR3 protein is CASSEVIDYNEKLFF. CDR3 DNA: TGTGCCAGCAGTGAAGTCATTGATTATAATGAAAAACTGTTTTTT.

This clonotype was observed a handful of times. The gene calls are TRBV20-1 and TRBJ2-1; D is possibly TRBD1 (6 bases). Per germline, CDR1 DFQATT and CDR2 SNEGSKA (reference sequence). This CDR3 spans 12 amino acids. V lost 1 base, J lost 9 bases, and 10 bases lay in between. The CDR3 nucleotides read TGCAGTGCTAGAGGGACAGCGGCTGAGCAGTTCTTC. It codes for CSARGTAAEQFF.

Many counts were recorded for this clonotype. V usage is TRBV19 and J usage is TRBJ1-3; D gene uncertain. Germline V gene sequence: CDR1 LNHDA, CDR2 SQIVND (reference sequence). V was trimmed by 7 bases and J by 0 bases, leaving 13 bases between them. The CDR3 sequence is 15 residues long. The CDR3: CASNRRRDSGNTIYF. The CDR3 DNA reads TGTGCCAGTAACCGGCGCAGAGACTCTGGAAACACCATATATTTT.

This clonotype was counted at least ten times. The V and J genes are TRBV20-1 and TRBJ2-1, with 9 bases that match TRBD2. The CDR3 consists of 13 residues. V was clipped by 6 bases and J by 6 bases; unmatched bases: 6. Germline V gene data show CDR1 as DFQATT and CDR2 as SNEGSKA (reference sequence). CDR3 DNA: TGCAGTGCAGGGGGACTAGCCTCCAATGAGCAGTTCTTC. It codes for CSAGGLASNEQFF.

This chain uses TRBV12-3 or TRBV12-4 with TRBJ2-7, with 12 bases aligning to TRBD2. With V trimmed by 6 bases and J by 4 bases, 4 bases remained unmatched. CDR3 size: 14 residues. The CDR3 here is CASSASGRGYEQYF. The CDR3 DNA reads as TGTGCCAGCAGCGCTAGCGGGAGGGGGTACGAGCAGTACTTC.

This clonotype was detected only a few times. V is TRBV12-3 or TRBV12-4 and J is TRBJ1-5; D unclear. The V end lost 6 bases, the J end lost 6 bases, and 12 bases lay between the germline ends. The CDR3 consists of 13 residues. CDR3 region: CASSRGGFQPQHF. As DNA, the CDR3 is TGTGCCAGCAGCCGAGGTGGTTTTCAGCCCCAGCATTTT.

The table lists this clonotype with a few counts. The rearrangement links TRBV24-1 to TRBJ2-3, with D perhaps matching TRBD1 or TRBD2 (5 bases each). This CDR3 is 18 amino acids long. Trimming shortened V by 1 base and J by 8 bases, and 24 bases separated the two germline ends. Germline lookup yields CDR1 KGHDR and CDR2 SFDVKD. CDR3 sequence (DNA): TGTGCCACCAGTGATTTAGGGGCTGGTAGAGGGTACGGCAGTACGCAGTATTTT. This sequence encodes CATSDLGAGRGYGSTQYF.

This clonotype appeared a few times. The genes are TRBV29-1 and TRBJ2-3; D perhaps matches TRBD2 (5 bases). V lost 3 bases and J lost 3, with 10 bases in between. The CDR3 contains 13 residues. CDR1 and CDR2 (germline): SQVTM, ANQGSEA. In nucleotides, the CDR3 is TGCAGCGTTGAGGAGGAAGGGACAGATACGCAGTATTTT. Translating it yields CSVEEEGTDTQYF.

The genes are TRBV7-9 and TRBJ2-3; no definite D call. V was clipped by 5 bases and J by 7 bases, with 16 bases between them. CDR1 is SEHNR, CDR2 FQNEAQ, per germline (reference sequence). The CDR3 totals 14 residues. The CDR3, as DNA: TGTGCCAGCAGCCGAGAATTAGTAGACCATACGCAGTATTTT. Translating it yields CASSRELVDHTQYF.

This clonotype was seen a handful of times. The gene calls are TRBV12-3 or TRBV12-4 and TRBJ2-7; 8 positions agree with TRBD2. V lost 1 base to trimming and J lost 3 bases; unmatched junction nucleotides: 20. The CDR3 has 20 residues. CDR3 sequence reads: CASSLGGSGLGPYLFYEQYF. The CDR3 bases are TGTGCCAGCAGTTTAGGGGGCTCGGGACTAGGCCCGTACTTATTCTACGAGCAGTACTTC.

This clonotype showed up just a few times. The chain has TRBV12-3 or TRBV12-4 and TRBJ1-6; possibly TRBD1 for D (6 bases). CDR3 length: 12 residues. V was pared by 3 bases and J by 14 bases, with 11 bases between. The CDR3 DNA sequence: TGTGCCAGCAGTTTCGGGGCAGGGGCCCTCCACTTT. Translation: CASSFGAGALHF.

This chain links TRBV12-3 or TRBV12-4 with TRBJ1-5; the D gene is possibly TRBD1 (6 bases). V was clipped by 4 bases and J by 2 bases, with 9 bases between them. This CDR3 is 14 amino acids long. The CDR3 reads CASSSRGGNQPQHF. The CDR3 coding sequence is TGTGCCAGCAGTTCCAGGGGCGGCAATCAGCCCCAGCATTTT.

This clonotype has just a few counts. In nucleotides, the CDR3 is TGTGCCAGCAGTTCAAACCGGGACAGGTTGAACACTGAAGCTTTCTTT. Translating it yields CASSSNRDRLNTEAFF. The genes are TRBV28 and TRBJ1-1; 8 positions agree with TRBD1. Germline V gives CDR1 MDHEN, CDR2 SYDVKM. The trim removed 4 bases at V and 0 bases at J, leaving 7 bases unmatched. The CDR3 is 16 residues long.

V is TRBV28 and J is TRBJ2-1; no clear D. The CDR3 covers 16 residues. Between the trimmed V and J ends, which lost 2 bases and 0 bases, there was a span of 11 bases. Per the germline V gene, CDR1 is MDHEN and CDR2 is SYDVKM. CDR3 protein: CASSLGGDSSYNEQFF. Written as DNA, the CDR3 is TGTGCCAGCAGTTTAGGTGGGGATAGCTCCTACAATGAGCAGTTCTTC.

The chain recombines TRBV7-9 with TRBJ2-2; 7 bases align to TRBD1. CDR3 length equals 15 residues. The junction had 9 bases not matched to a gene; V was cut back by 5 bases and J by 6 bases. Germline assignment: CDR1 SEHNR and CDR2 FQNEAQ (reference sequence). The CDR3 reads CASSEGATWPGELFF. The DNA of the CDR3 is TGTGCCAGCAGCGAGGGGGCTACCTGGCCCGGGGAGCTGTTTTTT.

This clonotype was recorded a few times. The chain recombines TRBV10-1 with TRBJ1-3; the D is unclear. Germline V lookup: CDR1 WNHNN, CDR2 SYGVQD (reference sequence). The CDR3 covers 16 residues. The ends were cut back, 6 bases at V and 0 bases at J, with 15 bases in the middle. The CDR3 DNA reads TGCGCCAGCAGCCCGAGTACGACGGACTCTGGAAACACCATATATTTT. Protein product: CASSPSTTDSGNTIYF.

This CDR3 reads CSARDYSGRVNEQFF. The CDR3 DNA reads as TGCAGTGCTAGAGACTATAGCGGGAGAGTCAATGAGCAGTTCTTC. The genes are TRBV20-1 and TRBJ2-1; 9 nucleotides match TRBD2. Germline CDR1 and CDR2: DFQATT and SNEGSKA (reference sequence). The CDR3 totals 15 residues. The V and J ends lost 0 bases and 6 bases, in that order; junction bases with no gene match: 6.

This chain joins TRBV29-1 and TRBJ1-1; the D is unclear. The CDR3 runs to 12 residues. V lost 3 bases and J lost 1, with 6 bases in between. The germline CDR1 and CDR2 sequences are SQVTM and ANQGSEA. Written as DNA, the CDR3 is TGCAGCGTTGACCTCCGGAACACTGAAGCTTTCTTT. This sequence encodes CSVDLRNTEAFF.

This clonotype was counted at least ten times. This chain links TRBV20-1 with TRBJ2-2; D is possibly TRBD1 or TRBD2 (5 bases each). Per the germline V gene, CDR1 is DFQATT and CDR2 is SNEGSKA (reference sequence). The CDR3 length is 20 residues. Trimming pared 2 bases from V and 0 bases from J, leaving 25 bases between. In DNA, the CDR3 is TGCAGTGCTAGACCTAATAAGGGGAGCTTCCCTCTCGCGAACACCGGGGAGCTGTTTTTT. Its protein product is CSARPNKGSFPLANTGELFF.

This clonotype was detected many times. The chain couples TRBV29-1 to TRBJ2-7; D gene ambiguous. Trimming removed 4 bases at V and 4 bases at J, with 14 bases between. This CDR3 has 13 amino acids. The V gene's germline CDR1 is SQVTM and CDR2 ANQGSEA. CDR3: CSVVATPIYEQYF. Written as DNA, the CDR3 is TGCAGCGTTGTTGCGACCCCGATTTACGAGCAGTACTTC.

This clonotype was recorded a few times. The chain joins TRBV4-1 to TRBJ2-7, with 8 bases that match TRBD1. The V gene end was trimmed by 0 bases and the J gene end by 3 bases; junction bases not matched to a gene: 1. CDR3 size: 14 residues. Germline V gene sequence: CDR1 MGHRA, CDR2 YSYEKL. CDR3 nucleotide sequence: TGCGCCAGCAGCCAAGAGGGACAGGTCTACGAGCAGTACTTC. Translation gives CASSQEGQVYEQYF.

This clonotype was counted only a few times. This sequence joins TRBV6-2 or TRBV6-3 and TRBJ2-3; D ambiguous. Trimming removed 4 bases at V and 4 bases at J, with 9 bases between. The CDR3 extends over 13 amino acids. Germline-derived CDR1 and CDR2 are MNHEY and SVGEGT. CDR3: CASSFLGPDTQYF. For the CDR3, the DNA is TGTGCCAGCAGTTTTTTGGGTCCAGATACGCAGTATTTT.

The chain has TRBV7-9 and TRBJ2-7, with TRBD1 matching over 7 bases. In germline, CDR1 is SEHNR, CDR2 FQNEAQ (reference sequence). With 5 bases clipped from V and 6 bases from J, the junction kept 7 bases outside the gene matches. The length of the CDR3 is 13 residues. This chain's CDR3 is CASSPDRVREQYF. The CDR3 region has the DNA TGTGCCAGCAGCCCCGACAGGGTCCGCGAGCAGTACTTC.

This clonotype was seen only once. This chain uses TRBV25-1 with TRBJ2-3; 8 bases align to TRBD1. The CDR3 extends over 16 amino acids. In germline, CDR1 is MGHDK, CDR2 SYGVNS. V lost 2 bases, J lost 0 bases, and 4 bases stayed unmatched. DNA of the CDR3: TGTGCCAGCAGTGAACCCGGACAGGGTAGCACAGATACGCAGTATTTT. Translation gives CASSEPGQGSTDTQYF.

This clonotype appeared a few times. The chain recombines TRBV20-1 with TRBJ2-3; 8 bases align to TRBD2. V dropped 0 bases and J dropped 1; count of bases not matched to a gene: 6. Germline CDR1 and CDR2: DFQATT and SNEGSKA (reference sequence). This CDR3 comprises 16 residues. The CDR3 bases are TGCAGTGCTAGAGATCTGGTTAGCGGGGGCACAGATACGCAGTATTTT. Protein sequence: CSARDLVSGGTDTQYF.

The rearrangement links TRBV11-1 to TRBJ2-7, with 8 bases lining up with TRBD2. This CDR3 is built from 14 residues. After removal of 6 bases from V and 4 bases from J, the junction contained 8 bases not matched to a gene. The V gene's germline CDR1 is SGHAT and CDR2 FQDESV (reference sequence). The chain's CDR3 is CASSYSSGKYEQYF. The CDR3, as DNA: TGTGCCAGCAGTTACAGTAGCGGGAAGTACGAGCAGTACTTC.

The V and J genes are TRBV29-1 and TRBJ2-2, with 8 bases fitting TRBD1. CDR3 length: 14 residues. The junction had 11 bases not matched to a gene; V was cut back by 7 bases and J by 7 bases. The germline V gene has CDR1 SQVTM and CDR2 ANQGSEA. CDR3 nucleotide sequence: TGCAGCGCCCTGGGGCAGGGGGCCGGCGGGGAGCTGTTTTTT. Amino acid sequence: CSALGQGAGGELFF.

Many counts were recorded for this clonotype. The chain uses TRBV12-5 and TRBJ2-1; maybe TRBD1 (6 bases). CDR3 size: 14 residues. Germline V lookup: CDR1 LGHNT, CDR2 FRNRAP. V lost 6 bases and J lost 5, with 14 bases in between. The CDR3 region is CASGKQGFHNEQFF. The CDR3 nucleotides are TGTGCTAGTGGCAAACAGGGATTCCACAATGAGCAGTTCTTC.

This rearrangement joins TRBV28 to TRBJ2-7; the match to TRBD2 covers 10 bases. Looked up from germline, CDR1 is MDHEN and CDR2 is SYDVKM. V was pared by 5 bases and J by 2 bases, with 15 bases of the junction left unmatched. This CDR3 comprises 18 residues. This chain's CDR3 is CASSGGDTLAGAAYEQYF. CDR3 coding DNA: TGTGCCAGCAGTGGGGGGGACACCCTAGCGGGAGCTGCCTACGAGCAGTACTTC.

The J gene is TRBJ1-5, the V gene TRBV25-1, with D unclear. CDR1 and CDR2 (germline): MGHDK, SYGVNS. The CDR3 loop spans 14 amino acids. V was clipped by 7 bases and J by 2 bases, with 12 bases between them. CDR3 coding DNA: TGTGCCAGCACCAGCGACGATGGCAATCAGCCCCAGCATTTT. Its translation is CASTSDDGNQPQHF.